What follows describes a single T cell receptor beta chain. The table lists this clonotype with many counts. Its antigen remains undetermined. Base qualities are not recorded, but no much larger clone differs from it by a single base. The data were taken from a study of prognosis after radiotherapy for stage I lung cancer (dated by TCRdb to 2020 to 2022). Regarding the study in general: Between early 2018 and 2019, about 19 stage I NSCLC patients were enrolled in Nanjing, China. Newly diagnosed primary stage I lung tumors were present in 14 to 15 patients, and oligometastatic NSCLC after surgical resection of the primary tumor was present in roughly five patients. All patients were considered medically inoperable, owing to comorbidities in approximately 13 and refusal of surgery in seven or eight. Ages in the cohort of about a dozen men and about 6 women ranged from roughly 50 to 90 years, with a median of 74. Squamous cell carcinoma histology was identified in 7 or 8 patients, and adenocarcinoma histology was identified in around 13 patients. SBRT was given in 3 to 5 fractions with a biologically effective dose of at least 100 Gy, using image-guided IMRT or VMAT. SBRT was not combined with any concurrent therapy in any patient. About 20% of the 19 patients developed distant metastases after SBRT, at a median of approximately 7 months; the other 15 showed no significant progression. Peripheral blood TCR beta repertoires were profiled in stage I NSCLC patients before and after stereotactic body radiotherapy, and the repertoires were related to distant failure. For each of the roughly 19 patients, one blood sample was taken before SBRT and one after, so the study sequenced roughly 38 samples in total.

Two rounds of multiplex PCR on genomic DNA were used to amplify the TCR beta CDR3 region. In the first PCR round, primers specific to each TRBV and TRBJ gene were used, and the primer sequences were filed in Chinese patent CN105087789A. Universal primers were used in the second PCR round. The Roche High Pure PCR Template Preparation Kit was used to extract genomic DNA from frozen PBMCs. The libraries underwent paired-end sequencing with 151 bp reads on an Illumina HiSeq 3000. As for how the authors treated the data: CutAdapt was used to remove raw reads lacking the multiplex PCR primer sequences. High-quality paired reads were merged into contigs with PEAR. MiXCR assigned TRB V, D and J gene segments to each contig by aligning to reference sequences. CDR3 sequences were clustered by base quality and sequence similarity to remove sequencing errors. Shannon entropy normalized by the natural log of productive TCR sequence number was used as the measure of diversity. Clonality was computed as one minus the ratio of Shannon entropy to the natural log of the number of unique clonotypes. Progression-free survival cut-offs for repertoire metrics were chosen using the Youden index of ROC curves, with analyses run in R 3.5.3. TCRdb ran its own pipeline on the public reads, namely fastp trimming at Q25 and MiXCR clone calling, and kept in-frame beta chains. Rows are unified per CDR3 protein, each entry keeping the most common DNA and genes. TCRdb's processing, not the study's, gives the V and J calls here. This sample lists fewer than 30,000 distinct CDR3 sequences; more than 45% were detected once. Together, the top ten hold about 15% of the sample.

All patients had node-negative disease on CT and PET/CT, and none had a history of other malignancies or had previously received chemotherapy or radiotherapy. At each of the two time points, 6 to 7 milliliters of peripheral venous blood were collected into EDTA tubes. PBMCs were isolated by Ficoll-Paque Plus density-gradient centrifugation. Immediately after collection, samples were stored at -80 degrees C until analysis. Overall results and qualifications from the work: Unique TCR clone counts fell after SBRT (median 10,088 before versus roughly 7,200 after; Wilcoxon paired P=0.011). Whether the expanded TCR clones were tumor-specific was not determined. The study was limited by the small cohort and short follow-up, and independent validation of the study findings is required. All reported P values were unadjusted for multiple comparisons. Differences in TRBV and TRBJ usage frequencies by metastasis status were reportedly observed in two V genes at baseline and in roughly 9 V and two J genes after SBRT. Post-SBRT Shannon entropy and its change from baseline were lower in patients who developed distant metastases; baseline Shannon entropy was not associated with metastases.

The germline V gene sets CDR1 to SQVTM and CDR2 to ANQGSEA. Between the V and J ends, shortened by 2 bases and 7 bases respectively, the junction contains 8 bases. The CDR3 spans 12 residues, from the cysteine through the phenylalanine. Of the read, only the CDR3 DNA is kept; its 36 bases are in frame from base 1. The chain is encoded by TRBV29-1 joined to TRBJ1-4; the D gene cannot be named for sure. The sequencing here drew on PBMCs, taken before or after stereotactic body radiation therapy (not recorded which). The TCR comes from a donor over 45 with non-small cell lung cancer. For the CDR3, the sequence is CSVENVGEKLFF. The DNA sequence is TGCAGCGTTGAAAATGTGGGTGAAAAACTGTTTTTT.